A single sample is the source of the 29 T cell receptor beta chains below, sequenced in a study of CD8 T cells in Susac syndrome. RNA was extracted with the RNeasy kit, and a quantity of roughly 0.5 to 1 ug was reverse transcribed using random hexamers. TCRdb called the immunoSEQ multiplex PCR reads again in MiXCR, with one record for every CDR3 protein. The top ten clones hold over 0.07% of a sample with 140,000 to 150,000 distinct CDR3 sequences, approximately 95% of them seen once. The material sequenced was CD4+ T cells from PBMCs. The receptors were sampled from a human donor in good health.

The chain carries TRBV3-1 and TRBJ2-7, with a possible D match to TRBD2 (6 bases). Trimming shortened V by 1 base and J by 2 bases, and 12 bases separated the two germline ends. The CDR3 length is 15 residues. Per the germline V gene, CDR1 is LGHDT and CDR2 is YNNKEL (reference sequence). CDR3 in amino acids: CASSQGASVPYEQYF. CDR3 bases: TGTGCCAGCAGCCAAGGGGCTAGCGTCCCCTACGAGCAGTACTTC.

V is TRBV2 and J is TRBJ2-3; the D is unclear. Between the trimmed V and J ends, which lost 4 bases and 6 bases, there was a span of 8 bases. This CDR3 contains 12 residues. Looked up from germline, CDR1 is SNHLY and CDR2 is FYNNEI. The CDR3 nucleotides are TGTGCCAGCAGTGCTTTGGGGGATACGCAGTATTTT. It is translated as CASSALGDTQYF.

V is TRBV20-1 and J is TRBJ1-2; D remains ambiguous. Germline CDR1 and CDR2: DFQATT and SNEGSKA (reference sequence). This CDR3 is 14 amino acids long. Trimming removed 5 bases from V and 6 bases from J, with 19 bases in between. The CDR3 nucleotides read TGCAGTGCTCTCCCGACGAATAAATTGCATGGCTACACCTTC. Translating it yields CSALPTNKLHGYTF.

The chain has TRBV9 and TRBJ2-1; D may be TRBD1 or TRBD2 (5 bases each). CDR1 and CDR2 (germline): SGDLS, YYNGEE. The CDR3 contains 15 residues. Trimming pared 3 bases from V and 0 bases from J, leaving 10 bases between. CDR3 sequence: CASSGRDDSYNEQFF. DNA of the CDR3: TGTGCCAGCAGCGGCCGGGACGACTCCTACAATGAGCAGTTCTTC.

This chain uses TRBV25-1 with TRBJ1-2; D is possibly TRBD1 (5 bases). This CDR3 has 13 amino acids. CDR1 is MGHDK, CDR2 SYGVNS, per germline. Between the trimmed V and J ends, which lost 2 bases and 7 bases, there was a span of 11 bases. The CDR3 loop is CASSEPGRPGYTF. The CDR3 DNA is TGTGCCAGCAGTGAACCGGGACGTCCTGGCTACACCTTC.

This rearrangement joins TRBV9 to TRBJ2-1, with D possibly being TRBD2 (6 bases). There are 13 residues in the CDR3. V gave up 0 bases and J gave up 9 bases, with 10 bases separating them. From germline, CDR1 is SGDLS and CDR2 YYNGEE. CDR3: CASSVEGGTEQFF. The CDR3 region has the DNA TGTGCCAGCAGCGTAGAGGGAGGTACTGAGCAGTTCTTC.

The rearrangement links TRBV20-1 to TRBJ2-1, with 11 nucleotides matching TRBD2. The CDR3 sequence is 14 residues long. CDR1 is DFQATT, CDR2 SNEGSKA, per germline (reference sequence). Germline trimming cut 6 bases from V and 1 base from J; bases unmatched to any gene: 2. This CDR3 reads CSAIAGGSYNEQFF. The CDR3, as DNA: TGCAGTGCAATAGCGGGAGGGTCCTACAATGAGCAGTTCTTC.

V gene TRBV2 combines with J gene TRBJ1-2; weak D call: TRBD1 (5 bases). V dropped 5 bases and J dropped 4 bases, with 14 bases sitting between them. CDR1 is SNHLY and CDR2 is FYNNEI in the germline V gene. This CDR3 comprises 14 residues. The DNA of the CDR3 is TGTGCCAGCAGTATAAATGGAGGGACCTATGGCTACACCTTC. This codes for CASSINGGTYGYTF.

In its sample, this clonotype was seen once. V and J are TRBV20-1 and TRBJ1-2; no reliable D call. The ends were cut back, 2 bases at V and 5 bases at J, with 6 bases in the middle. The CDR3 is 11 amino acids. CDR1 DFQATT and CDR2 SNEGSKA come from the germline V gene (reference sequence). The CDR3 loop is CSARSPYGYTF. The CDR3 region has the DNA TGCAGTGCTAGATCCCCATATGGCTACACCTTC.

The chain has TRBV4-1 and TRBJ1-3; 10 bases match TRBD1. V lost 1 base to trimming and J lost 6 bases; unmatched junction nucleotides: 9. Germline loops: CDR1 MGHRA, CDR2 YSYEKL. CDR3 length: 17 amino acids. For the CDR3, the DNA is TGCGCCAGCAGCCAAGCCTTGGGACAGGGGAAAGAAAACACCATATATTTT. Protein: CASSQALGQGKENTIYF.

The gene calls are TRBV27 and TRBJ1-2; TRBD1 matches at 8 bases. J gave up 3 bases and V 3 bases, and 3 bases lay outside the gene matches. Germline V gives CDR1 MNHEY, CDR2 SMNVEV (reference sequence). This CDR3 has 14 amino acids. CDR3 bases: TGTGCCAGCAGTTTCAGGGGGCTGCACTATGGCTACACCTTC. Encoded protein: CASSFRGLHYGYTF.

V usage is TRBV16 and J usage is TRBJ2-7; D is unresolved. CDR1 is KGHSY, CDR2 FQNENV, per germline. V lost 1 base and J 1 base, leaving 11 bases between the germline ends. The CDR3 length is 15 residues. CDR3 residues: CASSQLRTLSYEQYF. The CDR3 DNA follows: TGTGCCAGCAGCCAATTAAGGACCTTATCCTACGAGCAGTACTTC.

The V and J genes are TRBV27 and TRBJ1-1; TRBD1 might be the D (5 bases). CDR3 size: 13 residues. V dropped 6 bases and J dropped 5 bases, with 13 bases sitting between them. Looked up from germline, CDR1 is MNHEY and CDR2 is SMNVEV (reference sequence). CDR3 region: CASRQGGGTEAFF. CDR3 coding DNA: TGTGCCAGCAGGCAGGGTGGAGGTACTGAAGCTTTCTTT.

The chain combines TRBV3-1 with TRBJ2-1; tentative D call: TRBD2 (5 bases). Trimming shortened V by 0 bases and J by 3 bases, and 12 bases separated the two germline ends. The germline V gene encodes CDR1 LGHDT and CDR2 YNNKEL (reference sequence). The length of the CDR3 is 16 residues. The CDR3 region is CASSQDRLAHYNEQFF. CDR3 DNA: TGTGCCAGCAGCCAAGACCGGCTAGCCCACTACAATGAGCAGTTCTTC.

The V gene is TRBV7-9, the J gene TRBJ2-2; 9 bases line up with TRBD2. This CDR3 region has 17 residues. Per germline, CDR1 SEHNR and CDR2 FQNEAQ (reference sequence). J lost 5 bases, V lost 2 bases, and 9 bases had no gene match. The CDR3 DNA reads TGTGCCAGCAGCTTATACGCGTCTAGCGGGAAAACCGGGGAGCTGTTTTTT. Its protein product is CASSLYASSGKTGELFF.

The CDR3 reads CASSESGGLAKNIQYF. The CDR3 bases are TGTGCCAGCAGCGAATCAGGGGGCTTAGCCAAAAACATTCAGTACTTC. The rearrangement joins TRBV28 to TRBJ2-4; the match to TRBD1 covers 8 bases. Germline V gene lookup returns CDR1 MDHEN and CDR2 SYDVKM. V shed 6 bases, J shed 0 bases, and the junction held 7 bases outside the gene matches. The length of the CDR3 is 16 residues.

The chain carries TRBV2 and TRBJ1-1; 7 bases fit TRBD1. Trimming removed 7 bases from V and 1 base from J; junction bases left unmatched: 9. Per the germline V gene, CDR1 is SNHLY and CDR2 is FYNNEI. The CDR3 has 15 amino acids. In DNA form, the CDR3 reads TGTGCCAGCACTGTGACAGGGACCCAGAACACTGAAGCTTTCTTT. Its protein product is CASTVTGTQNTEAFF.

The V call is TRBV9, the J call TRBJ2-7, with TRBD2 matching over 9 bases. CDR3 length: 16 amino acids. CDR1 and CDR2 from the germline V gene are SGDLS and YYNGEE. The J segment lost 3 bases and the V segment lost 4 bases, leaving 11 bases of the junction unmatched. CDR3 protein: CASSPRGGSLGYEQYF. Here the CDR3 DNA reads TGTGCCAGCAGCCCGCGGGGGGGGAGCCTAGGCTACGAGCAGTACTTC.

The V gene is TRBV2, the J gene TRBJ1-4; D remains ambiguous. Trimming left V 4 bases short and J 3 bases short, with 9 bases between. The CDR3 totals 14 residues. The germline gives CDR1 SNHLY, CDR2 FYNNEI. The CDR3 sequence: CASSAAAPNEKLFF. The CDR3 nucleotides are TGTGCCAGCAGTGCGGCGGCACCTAATGAAAAACTGTTTTTT.

The chain recombines TRBV7-7 with TRBJ2-3; perhaps D is TRBD1 or TRBD2 (6 bases each). There are 17 residues in the CDR3. Trimming removed 5 bases from V and 4 bases from J, with 22 bases in between. CDR1 and CDR2 from the germline V gene are SSHAT and FNYEAQ (reference sequence). CDR3 coding DNA: TGTGCCAGCAGCCCGTACTCCAGGGGAGGTATGGCAGATACGCAGTATTTT. Translation gives CASSPYSRGGMADTQYF.

CDR3 DNA sequence: TGTGCCAGCAGCCTCCCCCCCGGGACAGTCTCCTACGAGCAGTACTTC. This codes for CASSLPPGTVSYEQYF. The chain is built from TRBV5-6 and TRBJ2-7; TRBD1 matches at 7 bases. Germline-derived CDR1 and CDR2 are SGHDT and YYEEEE. With V trimmed by 4 bases and J by 0 bases, 10 bases remained unmatched. The length of the CDR3 is 16 residues.

The chain employs TRBV2 and TRBJ2-2, with a tentative D call TRBD2 (5 bases). Deletions cut 7 bases from V and 1 base from J, with 7 bases between. In germline, CDR1 is SNHLY, CDR2 FYNNEI. The CDR3 is 13 residues long. The DNA of the CDR3 is TGTGCCAGCAACGGACTGAACACCGGGGAGCTGTTTTTT. Translated, it gives CASNGLNTGELFF.

The chain joins TRBV6-5 to TRBJ1-2; weak D call: TRBD1 (5 bases). Trimming removed 7 bases at V and 6 bases at J, with 9 bases between. This CDR3 comprises 11 residues. Per the germline V gene, CDR1 is MNHEY and CDR2 is SVGAGI. The CDR3 bases are TGTGCCAGCACCCGGGGGGATGGCTACACCTTC. This translates into CASTRGDGYTF.

The chain links TRBV24-1 to TRBJ2-3; 7 bases match TRBD2. CDR1 is KGHDR, CDR2 SFDVKD, per germline. The CDR3 sequence is 15 residues long. V lost 0 bases to trimming and J lost 4 bases; unmatched junction nucleotides: 3. The CDR3 loop reads CATSDLRTSADTQYF. CDR3 DNA sequence: TGTGCCACCAGTGATTTGCGGACTAGTGCAGATACGCAGTATTTT.

V is TRBV5-1 and J is TRBJ2-7, with TRBD2 matching over 7 bases. CDR1 is SGHRS, CDR2 YFSETQ, per germline. The CDR3 extends over 15 amino acids. J lost 7 bases, V lost 3 bases, and 13 bases had no gene match. The chain's CDR3 is CASSWGLLAPGEQYF. Here the CDR3 DNA reads TGCGCCAGCAGCTGGGGTTTACTAGCGCCGGGGGAGCAGTACTTC.

The gene calls are TRBV15 and TRBJ1-2, with D unclear. The germline CDR1 and CDR2 sequences are LNHNV and YYDKDF (reference sequence). The V and J ends lost 0 bases and 8 bases respectively, with 13 bases between them. The CDR3 is 14 amino acids. The CDR3 nucleotides read TGTGCCACCAGCAGAGACAGGCGGGGAATGGGCTACACCTTC. It codes for CATSRDRRGMGYTF.

V gene TRBV5-1 combines with J gene TRBJ2-3; 8 nucleotides line up with TRBD2. This CDR3 is 17 amino acids long. Germline V gene lookup returns CDR1 SGHRS and CDR2 YFSETQ. Germline trimming cut 3 bases from V and 3 bases from J; bases unmatched to any gene: 12. CDR3 nucleotide sequence: TGCGCCAGCAGCTCGGCCGTGAGTAGCGGGACAACAGATACGCAGTATTTT. It codes for CASSSAVSSGTTDTQYF.

Only one count was recorded for this clonotype. The chain combines TRBV3-1 with TRBJ2-4, with 12 bases aligning to TRBD2. The J segment lost 1 base and the V segment lost 1 base, leaving 11 bases of the junction unmatched. The V gene's germline CDR1 is LGHDT and CDR2 YNNKEL (reference sequence). The CDR3 sequence is 20 residues long. CDR3 protein: CASSQGLAGGPWTAKNIQYF. CDR3 in DNA: TGTGCCAGCAGCCAAGGCCTAGCGGGAGGGCCATGGACGGCCAAAAACATTCAGTACTTC.

V usage is TRBV20-1 and J usage is TRBJ2-3, with D perhaps TRBD1 (5 bases). Germline V CDR1 and CDR2: DFQATT, SNEGSKA (reference sequence). Deletions cut 0 bases from V and 1 base from J, with 14 bases between. The CDR3 loop spans 16 amino acids. Written as DNA, the CDR3 is TGCAGTGCTAGAGATCTGACAGATTTTCGCACAGATACGCAGTATTTT. Its protein is CSARDLTDFRTDTQYF.